The clone carrying this TCR beta chain was observed a few times. There were healthy Caucasian individuals from Russia, aged roughly 6 to 100, serving as donors. The CDR3 has 16 residues. The V end lost 0 bases, the J end lost 2 bases, and 11 bases lay between the germline ends. Germline assignment: CDR1 MGHRA and CDR2 YSYEKL. This sample is drawn from a study of blood T cells in healthy people across ages. A sample-barcoded 5' primer and a J-beta primer mix were used in a second PCR of roughly 7 to 11 cycles. In TCRdb, the 5' RACE reads were re-called with MiXCR into one record per CDR3 protein. The data show some 1.4 million distinct CDR3 sequences, around two fifths seen once.

Sequencing was performed on blood. The V gene is TRBV4-1, the J gene TRBJ1-5, with D tentatively TRBD1 (5 bases). This receptor was identified in a woman in her late teens or twenties in good health. CDR3 loop: CASSQETGGGNQPQHF. In DNA form, the CDR3 reads TGCGCCAGCAGCCAAGAAACCGGAGGGGGCAATCAGCCCCAGCATTTT.